Listed here are 20 T cell receptor beta chains from one sample, sequenced in a study of shared clonotypes between healthy human individuals. TCRdb keeps only in-frame clones here, not all; method: immunoSEQ multiplex PCR. Of roughly 2.5 million clones listed, more than 90% are singletons. Sequencing was carried out using naive CD4+ T cells sorted from blood. Subset in this sample: CD45RA+ positively selected. These TCRs come from a man younger than 30 in good health.

A single count supports this clone. The same CDR3 can be traced to other DNA sequences in this sample. This chain connects TRBV5-1 to TRBJ2-2, with 11 bases identical to TRBD2. The germline V gene encodes CDR1 SGHRS and CDR2 YFSETQ. The CDR3 runs 15 residues. The J segment lost 3 bases and the V segment lost 4 bases, leaving 2 bases of the junction unmatched. The CDR3 loop is CASSLSGRDTGELFF. CDR3 sequence (DNA): TGCGCCAGCAGCCTTAGCGGGAGGGACACCGGGGAGCTGTTTTTT.

The chain links TRBV6-5 to TRBJ2-7; 7 bases agree with TRBD1. From germline, CDR1 is MNHEY and CDR2 SVGAGI. Trimming cost V 6 bases and J 2 bases; bases outside gene matches: 4. This CDR3 is 13 amino acids long. The CDR3 nucleotides are TGTGCCAGCAGACCAGGGACAGCCTACGAGCAGTACTTC. Its protein product is CASRPGTAYEQYF.

This clone is a singleton in its sample. Distinct nucleotide sequences in the sample also encode this CDR3. The rearrangement uses TRBV7-2 and TRBJ1-3; D call uncertain. Germline V gene lookup returns CDR1 SGHTA and CDR2 FQGNSA. V was clipped by 3 bases and J by 3 bases, with 6 bases between them. This CDR3 spans 13 amino acids. The CDR3 DNA reads as TGTGCCAGCAGCTTCCGCAGTGGAAACACCATATATTTT. Translation gives CASSFRSGNTIYF.

The chain combines TRBV5-1 with TRBJ2-7, with 8 bases identical to TRBD1. CDR1 and CDR2 (germline): SGHRS, YFSETQ. The CDR3 length is 14 residues. Losses at the gene ends were 7 bases for V and 7 bases for J; bases not matched to a gene: 13. The CDR3 is CASSGTGKVVEQYF. The CDR3 DNA sequence: TGCGCCAGCTCCGGGACAGGAAAAGTTGTGGAGCAGTACTTC.

V usage is TRBV5-4 and J usage is TRBJ2-1; D unclear. CDR3 length equals 13 residues. Germline V gene data show CDR1 as SGHNT and CDR2 as YYREEE (reference sequence). The ends were cut back, 0 bases at V and 5 bases at J, with 6 bases in the middle. For the CDR3, the DNA is TGTGCCAGCAGCTTGGACCTTGACAATGAGCAGTTCTTC. Amino acid sequence: CASSLDLDNEQFF.

The chain employs TRBV7-9 and TRBJ2-1; 10 positions agree with TRBD2. The V segment lost 5 bases and the J segment 10 bases; nucleotides outside the gene matches: 11. The CDR3 spans 15 residues. The germline CDR1 and CDR2 sequences are SEHNR and FQNEAQ (reference sequence). CDR3 in DNA: TGTGCCAGCAGCCTGAGAGCGGGAGGGGTGGAAGAGCAGTTCTTC. This translates into CASSLRAGGVEEQFF.

CDR3 bases: TGTGCCAGCAGTTACTCGGCCTTGGGGGGCCAAGAGACCCAGTACTTC. This translates into CASSYSALGGQETQYF. V gene TRBV6-5 combines with J gene TRBJ2-5, with D perhaps TRBD2 (6 bases). With 0 bases removed from V and 1 base from J, the gap between germline ends came to 12 bases. The CDR3 is 16 amino acids. Germline CDR1 is MNHEY and CDR2 is SVGAGI.

This sequence joins TRBV19 and TRBJ1-1, with D uncertain. The CDR3 runs to 12 residues. V gave up 7 bases and J gave up 9 bases, with 15 bases separating them. The germline CDR1 and CDR2 sequences are LNHDA and SQIVND (reference sequence). The CDR3 DNA sequence: TGTGCCAGTATCCGACCCCCGGTGAAAGCTTTCTTT. It encodes CASIRPPVKAFF.

The V and J genes are TRBV7-3 and TRBJ2-1, with D possibly TRBD2 on 7 matching bases. The ends were cut back, 3 bases at V and 0 bases at J, with 12 bases in the middle. CDR3 size: 16 residues. Germline CDR1 is SGHTA and CDR2 is FQGTGA. The CDR3 spells CASSFGGGLSYNEQFF. CDR3 coding DNA: TGTGCCAGCAGCTTCGGCGGGGGCCTCTCCTACAATGAGCAGTTCTTC. The variable domain in full, with the rest retrieved from reference TRBV7-3 and TRBJ2-1, is GAGVSQTPSNKVTEKGKYVELRCDPISGHTALYWYRQSLGQGPEFLIYFQGTGAADDSGLPNDRFFAVRPEGSVSTLKIQRTERGDSAVYLCASSFGGGLSYNEQFFGPGTRLTVL.

For the CDR3, the DNA is TGTGCCAGTACCGATCCGGGGAGCACCGGGGAGCTGTTTTTT. Its protein product is CASTDPGSTGELFF. The V gene is TRBV19, the J gene TRBJ2-2, with D possibly being TRBD2 (5 bases). This CDR3 region has 14 residues. Germline CDR1 LNHDA, CDR2 SQIVND (reference sequence). Trimming stripped 7 bases from V and 4 bases from J, with 13 bases between. The variable domain in full, with the rest retrieved from reference TRBV19 and TRBJ2-2, is DGGITQSPKYLFRKEGQNVTLSCEQNLNHDAMYWYRQDPGQGLRLIYYSQIVNDFQKGDIAEGYSVSREKKESFPLTVTSAQKNPTAFYLCASTDPGSTGELFFGEGSRLTVL.

This chain uses TRBV7-2 with TRBJ2-2, with 8 bases matching TRBD1. V lost 5 bases, J lost 4 bases, and 3 bases stayed unmatched. In germline, CDR1 is SGHTA, CDR2 FQGNSA. The CDR3 sequence is 14 residues long. In DNA, the CDR3 is TGTGCCAGCAGCCGACAGGGGCGCACCGGGGAGCTGTTTTTT. This sequence encodes CASSRQGRTGELFF.

This chain connects TRBV9 to TRBJ2-6; D not resolved. The CDR3 sequence is 18 residues long. Germline V gives CDR1 SGDLS, CDR2 YYNGEE. V lost 1 base to trimming and J lost 2 bases, with 16 bases between them. The CDR3 loop reads CASSVSIGRLTGANVLTF. As DNA, the CDR3 is TGTGCCAGCAGCGTAAGTATAGGCAGGCTAACTGGGGCCAACGTCCTGACTTTC.

This rearrangement joins TRBV18 to TRBJ2-2, with 7 nucleotides matching TRBD1. Germline V lookup: CDR1 KGHSH, CDR2 LQKENI. The CDR3 has 16 residues. Trimming cost V 0 bases and J 5 bases; bases outside gene matches: 6. The CDR3 protein is CASSPPEQGWTGELFF. The CDR3 nucleotides are TGTGCCAGCTCACCACCCGAACAGGGGTGGACCGGGGAGCTGTTTTTT.

The rearrangement links TRBV25-1 to TRBJ2-4; D unclear. The CDR3 loop spans 13 amino acids. The germline V gene encodes CDR1 MGHDK and CDR2 SYGVNS. The ends were cut back, 4 bases at V and 0 bases at J, with 4 bases in the middle. In DNA form, the CDR3 reads TGTGCCAGCAGTGCCGTAGCCAAAAACATTCAGTACTTC. Translated, it gives CASSAVAKNIQYF.

Comments on this clone: Other nucleotide sequences in the sample specify the same CDR3. In nucleotides, the CDR3 is TGTGCCAGCTCACCTCCGGGACAGGGGGGCAATGAGCAGTTCTTC. Protein sequence: CASSPPGQGGNEQFF. V is TRBV18 and J is TRBJ2-1; TRBD1 agrees at 11 bases. The CDR3 consists of 15 residues. CDR1 and CDR2 (germline): KGHSH, LQKENI. The V gene end was trimmed by 3 bases and the J gene end by 6 bases; junction bases not matched to a gene: 4. Full variable domain (outside the CDR3, taken from reference TRBV18 and TRBJ2-1): NAGVMQNPRHLVRRRGQEARLRCSPMKGHSHVYWYRQLPEEGLKFMVYLQKENIIDESGMPKERFSAEFPKEGPSILRIQQVVRGDSAAYFCASSPPGQGGNEQFFGPGTRLTVL.

The rearrangement uses TRBV6-5 and TRBJ1-5, with a possible D match to TRBD1 (5 bases). This CDR3 comprises 15 residues. The germline V gene encodes CDR1 MNHEY and CDR2 SVGAGI. The ends were cut back, 0 bases at V and 6 bases at J, with 12 bases in the middle. The CDR3 nucleotides read TGTGCCAGCAGTTACTCAGCAGGGTTTGGTCAGCCCCAGCATTTT. It specifies CASSYSAGFGQPQHF.

This chain joins TRBV6-5 and TRBJ2-7; 10 bases match TRBD2. Germline CDR1 and CDR2: MNHEY and SVGAGI. V shed 7 bases, J shed 2 bases, and the junction held 5 bases outside the gene matches. This CDR3 has 14 residues. The CDR3 reads CASNRAGGPYEQYF. The DNA for the CDR3 is TGTGCCAGCAATCGAGCGGGAGGGCCCTACGAGCAGTACTTC.

The chain couples TRBV5-6 to TRBJ2-2; a possible D gene is TRBD1 (6 bases). Deletions cut 4 bases from V and 8 bases from J, with 12 bases between. The CDR3 is 13 residues long. Looked up from germline, CDR1 is SGHDT and CDR2 is YYEEEE. The CDR3 spells CASSRGGVGELFF. CDR3 in DNA: TGTGCCAGCAGCCGAGGGGGTGTAGGGGAGCTGTTTTTT.

J is TRBJ2-3 and V is TRBV13, with TRBD2 identical over 9 bases. Germline CDR1 PRHDT, CDR2 FYEKMQ (reference sequence). The ends lost 3 bases at V and 3 bases at J; junction bases unmatched: 7. This CDR3 contains 16 residues. CDR3 DNA: TGTGCCAGCAGCTTGTGGCGGGGGGGCGTAACAGATACGCAGTATTTT. Its translation: CASSLWRGGVTDTQYF.

J is TRBJ2-4 and V is TRBV19, with 8 bases identical to TRBD2. The germline V gene encodes CDR1 LNHDA and CDR2 SQIVND (reference sequence). Losses at the gene ends were 4 bases for V and 6 bases for J; bases not matched to a gene: 5. This CDR3 is built from 14 residues. Written as DNA, the CDR3 is TGTGCCAGTAGTAGGACTAGCTCTACAAACATTCAGTACTTC. Protein product: CASSRTSSTNIQYF.